These T cell receptor beta chains were read from a single sample in a study of regulatory T cells in long-lasting Graves disease. TCRdb reprocessed the multiplex PCR reads with MiXCR, giving one entry per CDR3 protein. Of under 300,000 distinct CDR3 sequences listed, approximately 20% are singletons. These same records also appear under a second study, on T cells in Graves' hyperthyroidism and ophthalmopathy.

The sample here was peripheral blood mononuclear cells (PBMCs), taken at new diagnosis, from a patient treated with antithyroid drugs. Receptor source: a woman under 40 with Graves disease. Each CDR3 is given with its conserved first and last residue. Each record gives: V gene, clone size, D gene, J gene, CDR3 protein, CDR3 DNA. The D gene is left open where the match is weak. Rows may omit the clone size; those that give it use once, few, many or a size class.

>TRBV28|many|.|TRBJ2-3
CASSSLRGNTDTQYF
TGTGCCAGCAGTTCCCTCCGAGGTAACACAGATACGCAGTATTTT
>TRBV12-3/TRBV12-4|many|.|TRBJ1-1
CASSDGTEAFF
TGTGCCAGCAGCGATGGGACTGAAGCTTTCTTT
>TRBV7-9|many|TRBD2|TRBJ2-3
CASSLGVGGVTDTQYF
TGTGCCAGCAGCTTAGGAGTGGGGGGGGTAACAGATACGCAGTATTTT
>TRBV6-2/TRBV6-3|many|.|TRBJ1-3
CASTLQNRNTIYF
TGTGCCAGCACTCTTCAGAATCGAAACACCATATATTTT
>TRBV9|.|.|TRBJ1-1
CASSVLTGRTAEAFF
TGTGCCAGCAGCGTACTTACCGGGCGGACTGCTGAAGCTTTCTTT
>TRBV20-1|many|.|TRBJ1-1
CSASETDTEAFF
TGCAGTGCTTCTGAGACTGACACTGAAGCTTTCTTT
>TRBV20-1|.|TRBD2|TRBJ2-1
CSAREGASGGAYGQFF
TGCAGTGCTAGAGAAGGAGCTAGCGGGGGGGCCTATGGGCAGTTCTTC
>TRBV20-1|.|.|TRBJ1-1
CSARDSGGKAFF
TGCAGTGCTAGAGATAGCGGGGGAAAAGCTTTCTTT
>TRBV19|many|.|TRBJ1-1
CASSPTTDGLNTEAFF
TGTGCCAGTAGTCCCACTACTGACGGGCTGAACACTGAAGCTTTCTTT
>TRBV6-5|many|.|TRBJ2-7
CASSYLRGSDEQYF
TGTGCCAGCAGTTACCTTAGGGGATCGGACGAGCAGTACTTC
>TRBV5-4|few|TRBD1|TRBJ2-7
CASSVRDRVLDEQYF
TGTGCCAGCAGCGTCCGGGACAGGGTGTTAGACGAGCAGTACTTC
>TRBV29-1|many|TRBD1|TRBJ1-1
CSVEVRAQGPTEAFF
TGCAGCGTTGAAGTAAGGGCACAGGGGCCCACTGAAGCTTTCTTT
>TRBV9|.|.|TRBJ1-5
CASSVSGGNQPQHF
TGTGCCAGCAGCGTCTCAGGGGGCAATCAGCCCCAGCATTTT
>TRBV11-2|many|.|TRBJ2-3
CASRLDSSTDTQYF
TGTGCCAGCAGACTCGATAGCAGCACAGATACGCAGTATTTT
>TRBV15|many|.|TRBJ1-4
CATSDVGSTNEKLFF
TGTGCCACCAGCGATGTCGGTTCCACTAATGAAAAACTGTTTTTT
>TRBV6-1|.|.|TRBJ1-4
CASSLHVATNEKLFF
TGTGCCAGCAGTCTTCACGTCGCAACTAATGAAAAACTGTTTTTT
>TRBV2|many|TRBD1|TRBJ2-7
CASRRGTGGNEQYF
TGTGCCAGCAGGCGCGGGACAGGGGGCAACGAGCAGTACTTC
>TRBV5-1|many|.|TRBJ1-1
CASSFFSKNTEAFF
TGTGCCAGCAGCTTCTTCAGCAAGAACACTGAAGCTTTCTTT
>TRBV4-2|many|.|TRBJ1-1
CASSQATGRSTEAFF
TGTGCCAGCAGCCAAGCGACGGGGCGGTCGACTGAAGCTTTCTTT
>TRBV11-2|.|.|TRBJ1-2
CASSTGAGGTYGYTF
TGTGCCAGCAGCACTGGGGCCGGGGGCACATATGGCTACACCTTC